A selection of T cell receptor beta chains follows, all from one sample in a study of siplizumab effects on memory and regulatory T cells. Only in-frame clones appear in the TCRdb table, and some are missing; sequencing was by immunoSEQ multiplex PCR. The sample lists about 100,000 clones, around 94% occurring once. The sample comprised non-Treg CD4+ T cells sorted from blood. The receptors here all came from a human donor in good health. CDR3s include the opening cysteine and the closing phenylalanine or tryptophan. The D gene is left open where the match is weak. A clone size is listed for some rows: how often the clone was seen (once, few, many), or a class if it is expanded.

DNA: TGTGCCTGGCACAACTTCAAACTAGCGGGAGGATACAATGAGCAGTTCTTC
CDR3: CAWHNFKLAGGYNEQFF
D: TRBD2
J: TRBJ2-1
V: TRBV30
size: -

DNA: TGCGCCAGCAGCGAGGACTATAATCAGCCCCAGCATTTT
CDR3: CASSEDYNQPQHF
D: -
J: TRBJ1-5
V: TRBV10-1
size: -

DNA: TGCGCCAGCAGCCAAGGGGGCAGGGGATTTCCCCAGCATTTT
CDR3: CASSQGGRGFPQHF
D: -
J: TRBJ1-5
V: TRBV4-1
size: few

DNA: TGTGCCAGCAGTGTAACAGGTGGAGAGACCCAGTACTTC
CDR3: CASSVTGGETQYF
D: -
J: TRBJ2-5
V: TRBV25-1
size: -

DNA: TGTGCCAGCAGTTTACCAGGACTATCCGAGCAGTACTTC
CDR3: CASSLPGLSEQYF
D: -
J: TRBJ2-7
V: TRBV28
size: once

DNA: TGTGCCAGTAGTAAGCAGGGTGGTTCCGGGGAGCTGTTTTTT
CDR3: CASSKQGGSGELFF
D: -
J: TRBJ2-2
V: TRBV19
size: -

DNA: TGTGCCAGCAGCTTATCGGGGGCCTATGGCTACACCTTC
CDR3: CASSLSGAYGYTF
D: -
J: TRBJ1-2
V: TRBV11-2
size: -

DNA: TGTGCCAGCAGCTTCCCCGTCTTGAAAACCGAGCAGTTCTTC
CDR3: CASSFPVLKTEQFF
D: -
J: TRBJ2-1
V: TRBV13
size: -

DNA: TGTGCCAGCAGTATTAGCGGAAAGGATCGAGAGACCCAGTACTTC
CDR3: CASSISGKDRETQYF
D: -
J: TRBJ2-5
V: TRBV28
size: -

DNA: TGCGCCAGCAGAAAAAAAGGGGAAGAACCGTACAATGAGCAGTTCTTC
CDR3: CASRKKGEEPYNEQFF
D: -
J: TRBJ2-1
V: TRBV5-1
size: -

DNA: TGCGCCAGCAGCCAGACCACGGAGGCCCAGTACTTC
CDR3: CASSQTTEAQYF
D: -
J: TRBJ2-5
V: TRBV5-1
size: -

DNA: TGTGCCAGCAGCTTTACAAGACCCCTAGACAACGGGGAGCTGTTTTTT
CDR3: CASSFTRPLDNGELFF
D: -
J: TRBJ2-2
V: TRBV7-8
size: -

DNA: TGTGCCAGTAGCACCCTTGACAGGGTCTACGAGCAGTACTTC
CDR3: CASSTLDRVYEQYF
D: TRBD1
J: TRBJ2-7
V: TRBV19
size: -

DNA: TGTGCCAGCAGTTTCGCCAGGGGAATCGGAGCTTTCTTT
CDR3: CASSFARGIGAFF
D: -
J: TRBJ1-1
V: TRBV27
size: -

DNA: TGTGCCAGCAGTCCCCAACAGGGCTATAGCAATCAGCCCCAGCATTTT
CDR3: CASSPQQGYSNQPQHF
D: -
J: TRBJ1-5
V: TRBV27
size: -

DNA: TGTGCTAGTGGTTTGGTCACCGGGCGGGCCCCTGCCTACAATGAGCAGTTCTTC
CDR3: CASGLVTGRAPAYNEQFF
D: -
J: TRBJ2-1
V: TRBV12-5
size: -

DNA: TGCGCCAGCAGAGTAGTACTGAACACCGGGGAGCTGTTTTTT
CDR3: CASRVVLNTGELFF
D: -
J: TRBJ2-2
V: TRBV5-1
size: -

DNA: TGTGCCAGCTCACCATTGAGAAGCATGAACACTGAAGCTTTCTTT
CDR3: CASSPLRSMNTEAFF
D: -
J: TRBJ1-1
V: TRBV18
size: -

DNA: TGTGCCAGCAGCTTAGTTGCGGGGGTGGAAGCTTTCTTT
CDR3: CASSLVAGVEAFF
D: -
J: TRBJ1-1
V: TRBV7-6
size: -

DNA: TGTGCCAGTTCACGGTTCGGCACTGAAGCTTTCTTT
CDR3: CASSRFGTEAFF
D: -
J: TRBJ1-1
V: TRBV6-1
size: -

DNA: TGCGCCAGCAGTGAGACCGGGACCATACAAGAGACCCAGTACTTC
CDR3: CASSETGTIQETQYF
D: -
J: TRBJ2-5
V: TRBV10-2
size: -

DNA: TGTGCCAGCAGTGAAGGGCGGGAGTTGACCGATGAGCAGTTCTTC
CDR3: CASSEGRELTDEQFF
D: TRBD2
J: TRBJ2-1
V: TRBV25-1
size: once

DNA: TGTGCCATCAGTGAAGGACAGGGGTCCTCTGGGGCCAACGTCCTGACTTTC
CDR3: CAISEGQGSSGANVLTF
D: TRBD1
J: TRBJ2-6
V: TRBV10-3
size: -

DNA: TGTGCCAGTGGGGGGAGCGGTACGGGATACGAGCAGTACTTC
CDR3: CASGGSGTGYEQYF
D: -
J: TRBJ2-7
V: TRBV19
size: -

DNA: TGCGCCAGCAGCCGCCTGCCCCCTATACGGGAGGTTAGCTCCTACAATGAGCAGTTCTTC
CDR3: CASSRLPPIREVSSYNEQFF
D: TRBD2
J: TRBJ2-1
V: TRBV4-1
size: -

DNA: TGCGCCAGCAGCCCCGACAGAGCCTATGGCTACACCTTC
CDR3: CASSPDRAYGYTF
D: -
J: TRBJ1-2
V: TRBV10-1
size: few

DNA: TGCGCCAGCAGCTTGGACACACCAACTTACACTGAAGCTTTCTTT
CDR3: CASSLDTPTYTEAFF
D: -
J: TRBJ1-1
V: TRBV5-1
size: -

DNA: TGTGCCACCAGCAGAGATAAGGCAGGGGGCGTAGACACCATATATTTT
CDR3: CATSRDKAGGVDTIYF
D: TRBD1
J: TRBJ1-3
V: TRBV15
size: -

DNA: TGTGCCAGCAGCCCGGACTTCGGGTACGAGCAGTACTTC
CDR3: CASSPDFGYEQYF
D: -
J: TRBJ2-7
V: TRBV5-6
size: -

DNA: TGTGCCAGCAGCTTCGACAGGGGGTCCTACAATGAGCAGTTCTTC
CDR3: CASSFDRGSYNEQFF
D: TRBD1
J: TRBJ2-1
V: TRBV7-2
size: -

DNA: TGTGCCAGCAGCTTAACGTTCGCGGAGACCCAGTACTTC
CDR3: CASSLTFAETQYF
D: -
J: TRBJ2-5
V: TRBV7-3
size: -

DNA: TGTGCCAGCAGTTTATTACAGGCCCCAGCGACCCAGTACTTC
CDR3: CASSLLQAPATQYF
D: -
J: TRBJ2-5
V: TRBV27
size: -

DNA: TGTGCCAGCTCACCACCACACCCAGGGTCCTACGAGCAGTACTTC
CDR3: CASSPPHPGSYEQYF
D: -
J: TRBJ2-7
V: TRBV18
size: -